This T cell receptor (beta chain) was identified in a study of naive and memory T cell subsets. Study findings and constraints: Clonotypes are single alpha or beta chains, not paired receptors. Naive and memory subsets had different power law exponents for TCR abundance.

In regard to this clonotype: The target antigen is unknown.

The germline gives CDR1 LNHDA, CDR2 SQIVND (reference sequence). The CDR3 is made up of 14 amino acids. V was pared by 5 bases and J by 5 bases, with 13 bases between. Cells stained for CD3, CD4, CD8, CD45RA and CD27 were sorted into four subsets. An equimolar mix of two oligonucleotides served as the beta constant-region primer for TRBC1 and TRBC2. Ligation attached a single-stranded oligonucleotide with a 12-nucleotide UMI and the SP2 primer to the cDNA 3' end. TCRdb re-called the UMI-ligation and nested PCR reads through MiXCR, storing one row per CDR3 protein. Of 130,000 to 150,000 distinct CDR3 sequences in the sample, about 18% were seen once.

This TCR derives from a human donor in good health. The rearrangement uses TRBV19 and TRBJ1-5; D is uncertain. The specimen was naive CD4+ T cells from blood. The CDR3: CASSPRTEDQPQHF. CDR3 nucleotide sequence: TGTGCCAGTAGTCCCAGGACTGAGGATCAGCCCCAGCATTTT.